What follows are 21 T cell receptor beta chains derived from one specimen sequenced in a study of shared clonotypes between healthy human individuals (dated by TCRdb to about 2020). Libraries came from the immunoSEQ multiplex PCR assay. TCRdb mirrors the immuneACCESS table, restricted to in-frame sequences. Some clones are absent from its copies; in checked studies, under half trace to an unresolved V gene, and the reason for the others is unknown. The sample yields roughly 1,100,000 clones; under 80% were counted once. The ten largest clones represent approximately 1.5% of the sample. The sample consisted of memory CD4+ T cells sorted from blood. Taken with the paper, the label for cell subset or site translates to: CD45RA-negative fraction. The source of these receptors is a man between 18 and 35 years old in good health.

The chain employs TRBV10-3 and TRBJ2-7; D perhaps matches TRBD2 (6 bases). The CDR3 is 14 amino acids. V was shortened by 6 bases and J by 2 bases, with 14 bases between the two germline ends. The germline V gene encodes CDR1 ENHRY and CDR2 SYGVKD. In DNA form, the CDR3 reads TGTGCCATCAGATCGGGGGAAGGGCCCTACGAGCAGTACTTC. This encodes CAIRSGEGPYEQYF.

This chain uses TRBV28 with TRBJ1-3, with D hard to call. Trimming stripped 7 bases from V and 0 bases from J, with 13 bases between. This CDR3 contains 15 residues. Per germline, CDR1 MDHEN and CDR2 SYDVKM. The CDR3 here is CASTLEAYSGNTIYF. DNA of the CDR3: TGTGCCAGCACACTAGAGGCTTACTCTGGAAACACCATATATTTT.

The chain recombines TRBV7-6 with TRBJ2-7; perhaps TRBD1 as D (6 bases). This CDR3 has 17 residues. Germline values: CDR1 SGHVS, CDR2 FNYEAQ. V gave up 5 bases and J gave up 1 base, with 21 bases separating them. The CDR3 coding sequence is TGTGCCAGCAGCCCGCTCCCTTTGCCAGGGGCTTCCTACGAGCAGTACTTC. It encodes CASSPLPLPGASYEQYF.

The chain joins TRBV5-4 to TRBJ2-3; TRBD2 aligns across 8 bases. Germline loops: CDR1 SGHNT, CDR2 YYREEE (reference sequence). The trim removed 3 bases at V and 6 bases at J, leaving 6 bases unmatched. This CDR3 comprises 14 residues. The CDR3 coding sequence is TGTGCCAGCAGCTCTAGCGGGCCGCTGGATACGCAGTATTTT. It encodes CASSSSGPLDTQYF.

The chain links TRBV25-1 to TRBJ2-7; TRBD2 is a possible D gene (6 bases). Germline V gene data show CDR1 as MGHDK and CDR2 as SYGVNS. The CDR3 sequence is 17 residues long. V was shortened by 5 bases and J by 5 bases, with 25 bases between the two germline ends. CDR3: CASSPVNSGLRIHEQYF. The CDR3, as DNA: TGTGCCAGCAGTCCCGTGAACTCCGGACTAAGGATCCACGAGCAGTACTTC.

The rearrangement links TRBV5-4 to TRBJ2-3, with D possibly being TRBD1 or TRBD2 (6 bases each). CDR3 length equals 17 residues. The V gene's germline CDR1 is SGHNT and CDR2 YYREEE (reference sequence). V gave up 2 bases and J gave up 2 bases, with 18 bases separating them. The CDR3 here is CASSFPGGGFDTDTQYF. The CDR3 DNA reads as TGTGCCAGCAGCTTTCCCGGAGGGGGATTTGACACAGATACGCAGTATTTT.

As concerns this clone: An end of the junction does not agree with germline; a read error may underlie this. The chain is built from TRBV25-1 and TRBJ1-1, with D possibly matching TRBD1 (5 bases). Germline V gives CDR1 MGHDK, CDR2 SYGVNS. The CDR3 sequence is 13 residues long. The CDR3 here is CATFSGLGREKVF. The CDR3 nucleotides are TGTGCCACCTTCTCGGGCCTGGGCAGGGAAAAGGTCTTT. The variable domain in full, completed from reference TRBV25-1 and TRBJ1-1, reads EADIYQTPRYLVIGTGKKITLECSQTMGHDKMYWYQQDPGMELHLIHYSYGVNSTEKGDLSSESTVSRIRTEHFPLTLESARPSHTSQYLCATFSGLGREKVFGQGTRLTVV.

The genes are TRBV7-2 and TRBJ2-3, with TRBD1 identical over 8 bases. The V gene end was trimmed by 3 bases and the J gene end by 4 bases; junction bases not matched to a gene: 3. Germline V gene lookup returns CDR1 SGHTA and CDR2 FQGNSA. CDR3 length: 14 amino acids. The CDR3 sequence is CASSFSGGPDTQYF. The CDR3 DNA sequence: TGTGCCAGCAGCTTTTCAGGGGGCCCAGATACGCAGTATTTT. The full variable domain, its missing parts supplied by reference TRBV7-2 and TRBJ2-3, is GAGVSQSPSNKVTEKGKDVELRCDPISGHTALYWYRQSLGQGLEFLIYFQGNSAPDKSGLPSDRFSAERTGGSVSTLTIQRTQQEDSAVYLCASSFSGGPDTQYFGPGTRLTVL.

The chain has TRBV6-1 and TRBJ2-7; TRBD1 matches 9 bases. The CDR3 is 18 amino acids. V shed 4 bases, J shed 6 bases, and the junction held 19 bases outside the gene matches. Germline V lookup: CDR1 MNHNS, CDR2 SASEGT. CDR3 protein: CASSGVFGLQGAIGEQYF. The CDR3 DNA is TGTGCCAGCAGTGGAGTCTTTGGACTACAGGGGGCTATTGGCGAGCAGTACTTC.

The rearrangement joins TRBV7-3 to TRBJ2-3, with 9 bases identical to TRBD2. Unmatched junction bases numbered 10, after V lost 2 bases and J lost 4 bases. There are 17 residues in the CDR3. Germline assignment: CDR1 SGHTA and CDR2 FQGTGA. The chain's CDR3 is CASSLFGGGAVPDTQYF. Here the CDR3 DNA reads TGTGCCAGCAGCTTATTTGGCGGGGGGGCCGTCCCAGATACGCAGTATTTT.

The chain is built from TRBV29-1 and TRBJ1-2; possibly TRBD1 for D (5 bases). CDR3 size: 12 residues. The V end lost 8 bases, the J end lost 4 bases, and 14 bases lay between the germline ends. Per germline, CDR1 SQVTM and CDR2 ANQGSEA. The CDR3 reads CSTETASYGYTF. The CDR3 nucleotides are TGCAGCACCGAGACAGCGAGCTATGGCTACACCTTC.

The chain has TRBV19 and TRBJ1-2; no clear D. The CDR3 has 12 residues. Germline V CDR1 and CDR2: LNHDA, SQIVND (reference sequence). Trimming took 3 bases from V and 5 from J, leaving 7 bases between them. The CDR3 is CASSMMGYGYTF. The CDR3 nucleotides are TGTGCCAGTAGTATGATGGGGTATGGCTACACCTTC.

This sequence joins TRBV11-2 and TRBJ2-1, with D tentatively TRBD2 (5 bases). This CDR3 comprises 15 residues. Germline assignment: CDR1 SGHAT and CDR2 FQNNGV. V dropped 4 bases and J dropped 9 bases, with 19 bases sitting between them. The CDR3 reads CASSSAGITTAEQFF. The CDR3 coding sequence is TGTGCCAGCAGCTCAGCCGGGATCACTACGGCTGAGCAGTTCTTC.

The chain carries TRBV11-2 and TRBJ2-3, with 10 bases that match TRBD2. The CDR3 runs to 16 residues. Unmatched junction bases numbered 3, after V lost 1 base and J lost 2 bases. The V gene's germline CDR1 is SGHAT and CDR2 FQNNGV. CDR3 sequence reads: CASSLVAGGFTDTQYF. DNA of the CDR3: TGTGCCAGCAGCTTAGTAGCGGGGGGTTTCACAGATACGCAGTATTTT.

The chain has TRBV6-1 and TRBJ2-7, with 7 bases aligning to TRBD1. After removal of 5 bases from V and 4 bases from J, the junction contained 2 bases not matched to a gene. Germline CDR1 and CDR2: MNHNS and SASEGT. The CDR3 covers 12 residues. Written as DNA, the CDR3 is TGTGCCAGCAGTTTGGGACAGTACGAGCAGTACTTC. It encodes CASSLGQYEQYF.

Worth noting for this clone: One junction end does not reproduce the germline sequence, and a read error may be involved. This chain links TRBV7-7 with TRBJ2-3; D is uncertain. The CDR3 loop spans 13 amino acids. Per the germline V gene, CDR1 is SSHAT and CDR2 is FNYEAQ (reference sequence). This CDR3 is CASSSRISDTQYF. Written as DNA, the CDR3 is TGTGCTAGCAGCTCCAGAATATCAGATACGCAGTATTTT.

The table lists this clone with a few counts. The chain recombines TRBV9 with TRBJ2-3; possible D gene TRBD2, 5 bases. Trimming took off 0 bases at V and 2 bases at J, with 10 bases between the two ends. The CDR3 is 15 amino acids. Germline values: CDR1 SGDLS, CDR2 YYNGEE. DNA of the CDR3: TGTGCCAGCAGCGTAGCGCCGGAGGCCACAGATACGCAGTATTTT. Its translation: CASSVAPEATDTQYF.

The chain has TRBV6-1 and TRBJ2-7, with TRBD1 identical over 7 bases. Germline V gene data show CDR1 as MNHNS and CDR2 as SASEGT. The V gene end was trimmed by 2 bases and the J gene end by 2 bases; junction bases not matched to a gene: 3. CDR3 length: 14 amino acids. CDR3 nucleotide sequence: TGTGCCAGCAGTGAATCGGGACAGACCTACGAGCAGTACTTC. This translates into CASSESGQTYEQYF.

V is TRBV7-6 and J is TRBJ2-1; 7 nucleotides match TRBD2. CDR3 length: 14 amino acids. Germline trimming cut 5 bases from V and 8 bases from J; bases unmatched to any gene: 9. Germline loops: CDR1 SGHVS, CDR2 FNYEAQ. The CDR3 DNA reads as TGTGCCAGCAGCCTAGGGGAGGGACGATATGAGCAGTTCTTC. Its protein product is CASSLGEGRYEQFF.

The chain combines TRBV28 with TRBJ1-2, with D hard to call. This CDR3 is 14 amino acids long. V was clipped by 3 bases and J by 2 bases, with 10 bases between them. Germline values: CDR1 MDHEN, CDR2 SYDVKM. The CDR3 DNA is TGTGCCAGCAGTTTGGCCGGACCGAACTATGGCTACACCTTC. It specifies CASSLAGPNYGYTF.

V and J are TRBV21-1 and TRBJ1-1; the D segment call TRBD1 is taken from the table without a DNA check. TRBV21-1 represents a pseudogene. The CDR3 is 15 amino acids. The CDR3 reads CASSTPRTGNTEAFF. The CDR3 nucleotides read TGTGCCAGCAGCACACCGAGGACAGGAAACACTGAAGCTTTCTTT.